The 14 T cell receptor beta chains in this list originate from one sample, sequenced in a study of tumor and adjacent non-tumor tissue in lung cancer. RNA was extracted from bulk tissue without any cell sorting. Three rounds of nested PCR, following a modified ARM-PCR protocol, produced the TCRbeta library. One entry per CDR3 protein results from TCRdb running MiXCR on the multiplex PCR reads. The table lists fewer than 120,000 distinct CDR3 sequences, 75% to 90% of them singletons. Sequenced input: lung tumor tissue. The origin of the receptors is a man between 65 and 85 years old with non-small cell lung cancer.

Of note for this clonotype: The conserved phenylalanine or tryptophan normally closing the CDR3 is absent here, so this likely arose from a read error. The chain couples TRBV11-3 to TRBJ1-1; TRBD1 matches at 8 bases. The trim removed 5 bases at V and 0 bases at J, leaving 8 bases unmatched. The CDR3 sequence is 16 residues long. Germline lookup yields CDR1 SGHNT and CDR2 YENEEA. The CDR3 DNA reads TGTGCCAGCAGCATAAGGACAGGGTGGATGAACACTGAAGCTTTCATT. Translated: CASSIRTGWMNTEAFI.

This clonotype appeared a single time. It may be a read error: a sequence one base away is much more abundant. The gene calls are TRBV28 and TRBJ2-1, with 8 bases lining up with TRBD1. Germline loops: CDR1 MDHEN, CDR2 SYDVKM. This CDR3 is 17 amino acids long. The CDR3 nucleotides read TGTGCCAGCAGTACAATCAGAACCGGGACAGGTTACAATGGGCAGTTCTTC. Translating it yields CASSTIRTGTGYNGQFF.

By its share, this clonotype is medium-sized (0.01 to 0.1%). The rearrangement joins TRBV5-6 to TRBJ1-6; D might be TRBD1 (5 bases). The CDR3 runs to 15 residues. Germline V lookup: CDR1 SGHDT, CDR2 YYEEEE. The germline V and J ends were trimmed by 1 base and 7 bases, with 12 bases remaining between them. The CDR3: CASSLKWGGNSPLHF. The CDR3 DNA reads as TGTGCCAGCAGCTTGAAATGGGGGGGAAATTCACCCCTCCACTTT.

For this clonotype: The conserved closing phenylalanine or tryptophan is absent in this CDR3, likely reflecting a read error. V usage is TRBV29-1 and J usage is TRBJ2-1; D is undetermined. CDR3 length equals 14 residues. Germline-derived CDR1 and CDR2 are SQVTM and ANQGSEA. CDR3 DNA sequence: TGCAGCGTTGAAGATTTTGGGGTCTACAAAGAGCAGTTCCTC. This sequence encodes CSVEDFGVYKEQFL.

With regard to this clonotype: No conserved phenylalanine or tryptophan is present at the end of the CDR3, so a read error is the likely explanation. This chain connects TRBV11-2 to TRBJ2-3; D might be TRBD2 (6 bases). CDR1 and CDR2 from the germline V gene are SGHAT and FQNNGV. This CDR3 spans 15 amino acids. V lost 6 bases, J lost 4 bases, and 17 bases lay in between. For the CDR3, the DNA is TGTGCCAGCAGTTTATGGCCCGGCGGGGCAGATACGCAGTATCTT. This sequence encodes CASSLWPGGADTQYL.

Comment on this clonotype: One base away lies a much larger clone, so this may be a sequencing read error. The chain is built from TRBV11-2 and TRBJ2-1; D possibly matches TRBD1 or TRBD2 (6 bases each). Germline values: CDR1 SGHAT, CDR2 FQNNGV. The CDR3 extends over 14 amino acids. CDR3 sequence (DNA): TGTGCCAGCGGCTTAGTTTGGGGGGCGAATGAGAAGTTCTTC. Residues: CASGLVWGANEKFF.

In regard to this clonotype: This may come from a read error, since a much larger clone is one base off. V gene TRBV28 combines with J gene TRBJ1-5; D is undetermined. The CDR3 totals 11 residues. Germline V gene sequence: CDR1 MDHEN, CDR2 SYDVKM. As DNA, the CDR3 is TGTGCCAGCAGTGGCAATCAGCCCCGGCATTTT. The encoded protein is CASSGNQPRHF.

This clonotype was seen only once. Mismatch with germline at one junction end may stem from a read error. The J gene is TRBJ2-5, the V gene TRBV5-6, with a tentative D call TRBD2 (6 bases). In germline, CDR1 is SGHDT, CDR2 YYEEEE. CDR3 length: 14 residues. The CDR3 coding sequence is TGTGCTAGCAGCTGGGACTTCTGGGGAGAGACCCAATACTTC. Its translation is CASSWDFWGETQYF.

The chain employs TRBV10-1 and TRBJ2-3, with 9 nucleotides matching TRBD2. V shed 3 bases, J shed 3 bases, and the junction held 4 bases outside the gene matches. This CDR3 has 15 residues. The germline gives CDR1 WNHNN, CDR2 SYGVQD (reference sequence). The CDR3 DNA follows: TGCGCCAGCAGTGACTACGCGGGGGGGACAGATACGCAGTATTTT. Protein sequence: CASSDYAGGTDTQYF.

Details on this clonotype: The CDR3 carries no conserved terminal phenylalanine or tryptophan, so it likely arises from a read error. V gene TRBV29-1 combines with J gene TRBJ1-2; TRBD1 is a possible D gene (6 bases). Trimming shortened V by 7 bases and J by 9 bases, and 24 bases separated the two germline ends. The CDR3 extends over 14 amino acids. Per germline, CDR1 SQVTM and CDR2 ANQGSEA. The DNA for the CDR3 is TGCAGCGGGGGAGTGGAGGGGACATGGAGTAGCTACACCTCC. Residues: CSGGVEGTWSSYTS.

CDR3 protein: CANSGTGGFSGNTIYF. The DNA for the CDR3 is TGCGCGAACAGCGGAACAGGGGGGTTCTCTGGAAACACCATATATTTT. The J gene is TRBJ1-3, the V gene TRBV5-1, with 8 bases fitting TRBD1. Germline CDR1 SGHRS, CDR2 YFSETQ. This CDR3 spans 16 amino acids.

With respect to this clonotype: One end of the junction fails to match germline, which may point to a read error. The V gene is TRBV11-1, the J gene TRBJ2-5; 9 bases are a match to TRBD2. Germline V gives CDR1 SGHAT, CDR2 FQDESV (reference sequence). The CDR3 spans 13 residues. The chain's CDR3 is CANSLARGGSRYF. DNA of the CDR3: TGTGCCAACAGCTTAGCGCGGGGGGGATCTCGATACTTC.

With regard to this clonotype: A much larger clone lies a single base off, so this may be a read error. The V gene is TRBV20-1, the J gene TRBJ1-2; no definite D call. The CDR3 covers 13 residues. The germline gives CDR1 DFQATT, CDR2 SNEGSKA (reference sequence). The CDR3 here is CSARAGPNYDYTF. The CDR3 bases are TGCAGTGCTAGAGCAGGTCCTAACTATGACTACACCTTC.

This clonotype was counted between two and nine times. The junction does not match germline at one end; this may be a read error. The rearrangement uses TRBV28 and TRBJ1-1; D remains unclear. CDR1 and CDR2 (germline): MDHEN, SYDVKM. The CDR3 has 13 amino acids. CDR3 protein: CTSSFLEGTEAFF. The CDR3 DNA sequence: TGTACCAGCAGCTTTCTGGAGGGCACTGAAGCTTTCTTT.